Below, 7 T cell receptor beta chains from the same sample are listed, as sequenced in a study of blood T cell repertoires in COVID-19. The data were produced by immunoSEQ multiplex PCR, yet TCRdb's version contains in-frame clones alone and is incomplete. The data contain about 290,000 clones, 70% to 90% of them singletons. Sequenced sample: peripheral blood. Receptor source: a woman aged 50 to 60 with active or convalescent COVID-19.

The CDR3 region has the DNA TGTGCCAGCAGTTACTTGGGACAGGGTACTGAAGCTTTCTTT. It translates to CASSYLGQGTEAFF. The chain recombines TRBV6-2 or TRBV6-3 with TRBJ1-1, with 9 positions matching TRBD1. With V trimmed by 1 base and J by 5 bases, 2 bases remained unmatched. Germline V gene data show CDR1 as MNHEY and CDR2 as SVGEGT. There are 14 residues in the CDR3.

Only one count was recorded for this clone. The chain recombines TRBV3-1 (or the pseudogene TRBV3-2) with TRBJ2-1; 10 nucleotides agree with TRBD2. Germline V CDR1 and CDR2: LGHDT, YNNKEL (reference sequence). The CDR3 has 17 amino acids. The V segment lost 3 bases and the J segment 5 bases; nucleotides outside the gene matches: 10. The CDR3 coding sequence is TGTGCCAGCAGCCACGGGGCTACTAGCGGGGCTCACAATGAGCAGTTCTTC. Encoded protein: CASSHGATSGAHNEQFF.

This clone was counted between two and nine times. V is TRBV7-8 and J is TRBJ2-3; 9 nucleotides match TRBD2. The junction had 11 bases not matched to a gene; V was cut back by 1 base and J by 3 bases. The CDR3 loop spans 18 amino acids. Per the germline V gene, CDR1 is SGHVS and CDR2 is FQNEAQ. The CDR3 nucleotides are TGTGCCAGCAGCTTAGGACTAGCGGTTTATCGCCGGACAGATACGCAGTATTTT. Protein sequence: CASSLGLAVYRRTDTQYF.

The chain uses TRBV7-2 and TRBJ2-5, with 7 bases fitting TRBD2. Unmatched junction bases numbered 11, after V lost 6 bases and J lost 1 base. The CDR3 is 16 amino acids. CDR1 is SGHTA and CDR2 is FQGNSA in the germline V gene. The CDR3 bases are TGTGCCAGCAGTTTTACCGGGAGGAGGACCCAAGAGACCCAGTACTTC. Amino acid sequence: CASSFTGRRTQETQYF.

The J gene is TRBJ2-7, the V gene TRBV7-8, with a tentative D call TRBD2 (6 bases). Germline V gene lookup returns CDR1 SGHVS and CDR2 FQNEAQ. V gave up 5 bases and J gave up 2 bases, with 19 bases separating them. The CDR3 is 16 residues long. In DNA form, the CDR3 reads TGTGCCAGCAGCCTCCCCTTGGGCGGGGCTACCTACGAGCAGTACTTC. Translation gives CASSLPLGGATYEQYF.

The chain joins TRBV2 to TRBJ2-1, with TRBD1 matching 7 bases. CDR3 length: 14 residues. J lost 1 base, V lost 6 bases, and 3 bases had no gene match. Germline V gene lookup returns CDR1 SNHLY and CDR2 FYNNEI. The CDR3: CASRRQGSYNEQFF. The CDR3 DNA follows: TGTGCCAGCAGACGACAGGGATCCTACAATGAGCAGTTCTTC.

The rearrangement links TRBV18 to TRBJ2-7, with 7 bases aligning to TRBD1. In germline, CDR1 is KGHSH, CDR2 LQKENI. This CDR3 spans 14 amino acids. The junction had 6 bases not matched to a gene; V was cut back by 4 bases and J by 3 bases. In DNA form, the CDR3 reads TGTGCCAGCTCACGCGACAGGGCCAACTACGAGCAGTACTTC. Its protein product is CASSRDRANYEQYF.